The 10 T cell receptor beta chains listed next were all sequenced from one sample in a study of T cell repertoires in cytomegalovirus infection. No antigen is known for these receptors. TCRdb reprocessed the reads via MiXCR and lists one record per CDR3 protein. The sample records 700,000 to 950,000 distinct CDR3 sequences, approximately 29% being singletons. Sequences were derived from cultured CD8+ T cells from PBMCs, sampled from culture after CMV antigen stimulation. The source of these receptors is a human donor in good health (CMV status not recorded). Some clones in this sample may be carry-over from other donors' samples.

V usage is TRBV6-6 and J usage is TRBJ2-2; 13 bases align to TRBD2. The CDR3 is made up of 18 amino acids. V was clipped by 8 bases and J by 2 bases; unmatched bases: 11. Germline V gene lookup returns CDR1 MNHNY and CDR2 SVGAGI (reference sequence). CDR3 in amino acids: CASWGLAGLVFNTGELFF. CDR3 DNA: TGTGCCAGCTGGGGACTAGCGGGGCTCGTTTTTAACACCGGGGAGCTGTTTTTT.

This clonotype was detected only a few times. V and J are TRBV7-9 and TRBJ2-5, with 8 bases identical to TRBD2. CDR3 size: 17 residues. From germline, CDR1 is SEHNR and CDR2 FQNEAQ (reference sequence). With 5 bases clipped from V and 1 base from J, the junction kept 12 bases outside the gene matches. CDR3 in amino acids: CASSLRLGLEIQETQYF. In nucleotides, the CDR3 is TGTGCCAGCAGCCTTAGGTTGGGACTAGAAATCCAAGAGACCCAGTACTTC.

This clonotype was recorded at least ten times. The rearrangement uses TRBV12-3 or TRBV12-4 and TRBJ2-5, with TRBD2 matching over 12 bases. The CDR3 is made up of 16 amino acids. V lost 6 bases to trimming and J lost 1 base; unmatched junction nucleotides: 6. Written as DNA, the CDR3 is TGTGCCAGCAGGCTAACTAGCGGGGGGCCCCAAGAGACCCAGTACTTC. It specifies CASRLTSGGPQETQYF.

Here the CDR3 reads CASSYEDGFNEQFF. The CDR3 bases are TGTGCCAGCAGTTATGAGGACGGATTCAATGAGCAGTTCTTC. The rearrangement joins TRBV6-2 or TRBV6-3 to TRBJ2-1; D is undetermined. From germline, CDR1 is MNHEY and CDR2 SVGEGT. The CDR3 runs to 14 residues. Deletions cut 3 bases from V and 6 bases from J, with 12 bases between.

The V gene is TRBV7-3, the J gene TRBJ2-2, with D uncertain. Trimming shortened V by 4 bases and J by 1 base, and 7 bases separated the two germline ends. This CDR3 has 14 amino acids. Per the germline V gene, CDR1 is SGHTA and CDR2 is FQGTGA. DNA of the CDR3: TGTGCCAGCAGCTCGCCCCGGAACACCGGGGAGCTGTTTTTT. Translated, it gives CASSSPRNTGELFF.

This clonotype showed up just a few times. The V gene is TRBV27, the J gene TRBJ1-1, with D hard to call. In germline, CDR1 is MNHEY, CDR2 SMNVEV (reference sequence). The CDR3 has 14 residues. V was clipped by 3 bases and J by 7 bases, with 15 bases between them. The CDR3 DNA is TGTGCCAGCAGTTTGAGGAGGCGGATGGATGAAGCTTTCTTT. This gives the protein CASSLRRRMDEAFF.

The CDR3 spells CASTPSEGTDTQYF. The CDR3 bases are TGTGCCAGCACCCCCTCGGAGGGAACAGATACGCAGTATTTT. The chain recombines TRBV7-9 with TRBJ2-3; D is possibly TRBD2 (6 bases). V shed 7 bases and J shed 3 bases, with 14 bases lying between them. The germline CDR1 and CDR2 sequences are SEHNR and FQNEAQ (reference sequence). The CDR3 consists of 14 residues. Complete variable domain (other parts from reference TRBV7-9 and TRBJ2-3): DTGVSQNPRHKITKRGQNVTFRCDPISEHNRLYWYRQTLGQGPEFLTYFQNEAQLEKSRLLSDRFSAERPKGSFSTLEIQRTEQGDSAMYLCASTPSEGTDTQYFGPGTRLTVL.

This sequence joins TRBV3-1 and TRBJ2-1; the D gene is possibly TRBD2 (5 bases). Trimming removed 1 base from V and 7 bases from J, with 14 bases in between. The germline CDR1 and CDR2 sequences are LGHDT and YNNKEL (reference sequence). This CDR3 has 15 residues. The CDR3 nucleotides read TGTGCCAGCAGCCAAGCGGGGATCCTTAGGAATGAGCAGTTCTTC. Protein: CASSQAGILRNEQFF.

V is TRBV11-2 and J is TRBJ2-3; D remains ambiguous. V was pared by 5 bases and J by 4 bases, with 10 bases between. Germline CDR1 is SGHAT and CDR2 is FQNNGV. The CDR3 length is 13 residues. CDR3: CASSGRLADTQYF. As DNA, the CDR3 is TGTGCCAGCAGCGGCAGGTTGGCAGATACGCAGTATTTT. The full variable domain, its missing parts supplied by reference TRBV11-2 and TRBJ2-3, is EAGVAQSPRYKIIEKRQSVAFWCNPISGHATLYWYQQILGQGPKLLIQFQNNGVVDDSQLPKDRFSAERLKGVDSTLKIQPAKLEDSAVYLCASSGRLADTQYFGPGTRLTVL.

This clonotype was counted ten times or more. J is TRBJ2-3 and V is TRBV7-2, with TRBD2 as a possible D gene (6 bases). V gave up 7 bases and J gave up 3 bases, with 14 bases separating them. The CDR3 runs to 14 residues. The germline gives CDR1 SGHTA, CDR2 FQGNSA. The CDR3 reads CASTQSGPTDTQYF. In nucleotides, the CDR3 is TGTGCCAGCACCCAAAGCGGGCCAACAGATACGCAGTATTTT.